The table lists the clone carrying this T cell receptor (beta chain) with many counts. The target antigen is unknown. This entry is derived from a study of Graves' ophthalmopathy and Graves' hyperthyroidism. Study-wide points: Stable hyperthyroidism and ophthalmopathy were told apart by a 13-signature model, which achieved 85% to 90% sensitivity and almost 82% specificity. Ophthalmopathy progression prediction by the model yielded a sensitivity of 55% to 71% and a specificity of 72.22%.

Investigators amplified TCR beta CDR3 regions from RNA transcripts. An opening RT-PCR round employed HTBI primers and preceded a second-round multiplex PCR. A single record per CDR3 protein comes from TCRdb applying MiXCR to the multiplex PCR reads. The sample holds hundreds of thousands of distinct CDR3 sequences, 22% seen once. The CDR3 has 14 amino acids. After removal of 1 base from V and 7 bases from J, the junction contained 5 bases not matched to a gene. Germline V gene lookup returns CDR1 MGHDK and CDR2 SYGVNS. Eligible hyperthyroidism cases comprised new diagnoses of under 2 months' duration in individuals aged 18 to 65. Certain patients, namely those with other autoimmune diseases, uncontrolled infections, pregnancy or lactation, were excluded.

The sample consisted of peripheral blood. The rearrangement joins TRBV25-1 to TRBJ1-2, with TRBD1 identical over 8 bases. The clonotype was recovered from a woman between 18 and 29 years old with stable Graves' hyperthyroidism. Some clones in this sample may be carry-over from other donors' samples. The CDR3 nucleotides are TGTGCCAGCAGTGAATCGGGACAGGTTGGTGGCTACACCTTC. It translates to CASSESGQVGGYTF.